This TCR beta chain is drawn from a study of breast tumors, draining lymph nodes, adjacent tissues. A word on this clonotype: The target antigen is unknown. This may arise from a read error, as a much more abundant clone is one base away.

General study findings and limits: Luminal-like breast cancer showed significantly higher tumor–nontumor repertoire similarity than basal-like. Most tumor T cells seemingly derive from lymph node, then expand in tumor. That most tumor T cells come from lymph nodes remained unproven.

Axillary draining lymph nodes of breast cancer patients supplied the node samples. Each CDR3 protein is one row after TCRdb ran MiXCR on the multiplex PCR reads. The table has 150,000 to 200,000 distinct CDR3 sequences, about 33% seen once; the top ten hold 3.8%. The CDR3 loop spans 15 amino acids. CDR1 and CDR2 (germline): SGDLS, YYNGEE. The sequence came from a female donor with breast cancer. Some clones in this sample may be carry-over from other donors' samples. The material sequenced was axillary lymph node tissue. V gene TRBV9 combines with J gene TRBJ2-1, with TRBD1 matching over 10 bases. Here the CDR3 DNA reads TGTGCCAGCAGCGTAGTTGGGACAGGGGACAATGAGCCGTTCTTC. It yields the protein CASSVVGTGDNEPFF.